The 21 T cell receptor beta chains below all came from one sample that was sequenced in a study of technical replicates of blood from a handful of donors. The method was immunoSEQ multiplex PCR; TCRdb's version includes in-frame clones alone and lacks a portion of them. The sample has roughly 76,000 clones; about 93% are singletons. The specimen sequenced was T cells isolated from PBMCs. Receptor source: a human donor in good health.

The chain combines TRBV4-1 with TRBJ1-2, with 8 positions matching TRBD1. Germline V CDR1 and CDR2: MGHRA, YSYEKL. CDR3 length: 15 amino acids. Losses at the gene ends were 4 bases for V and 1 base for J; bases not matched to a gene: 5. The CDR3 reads CASSRTGPNNYGYTF. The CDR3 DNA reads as TGCGCCAGCAGCCGGACAGGGCCGAATAACTATGGCTACACCTTC.

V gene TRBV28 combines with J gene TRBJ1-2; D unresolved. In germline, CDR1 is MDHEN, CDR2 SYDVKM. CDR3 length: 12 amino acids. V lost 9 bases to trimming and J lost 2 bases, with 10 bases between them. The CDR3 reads CARKRRNYGYTF. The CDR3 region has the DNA TGTGCCAGAAAAAGGAGGAACTATGGCTACACCTTC.

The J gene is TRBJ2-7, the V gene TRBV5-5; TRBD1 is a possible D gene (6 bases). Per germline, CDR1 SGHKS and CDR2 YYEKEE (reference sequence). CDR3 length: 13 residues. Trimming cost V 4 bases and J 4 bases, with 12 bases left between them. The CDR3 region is CASSPGQLYEQYF. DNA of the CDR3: TGTGCCAGCAGCCCCGGACAGCTGTACGAGCAGTACTTC.

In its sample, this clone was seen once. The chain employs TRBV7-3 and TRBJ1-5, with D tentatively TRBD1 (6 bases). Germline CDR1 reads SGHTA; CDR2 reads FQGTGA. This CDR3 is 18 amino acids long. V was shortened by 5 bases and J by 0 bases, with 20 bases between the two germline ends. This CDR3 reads CASSQQQGRNYSNQPQHF. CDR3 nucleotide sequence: TGTGCCAGCAGCCAACAGCAGGGGCGTAATTATAGCAATCAGCCCCAGCATTTT.

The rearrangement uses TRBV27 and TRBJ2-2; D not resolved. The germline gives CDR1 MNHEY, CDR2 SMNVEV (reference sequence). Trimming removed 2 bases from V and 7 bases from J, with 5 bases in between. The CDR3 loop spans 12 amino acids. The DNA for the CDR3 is TGTGCCAGCAGTTTAGGCCTCGGGGAGCTGTTTTTT. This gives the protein CASSLGLGELFF.

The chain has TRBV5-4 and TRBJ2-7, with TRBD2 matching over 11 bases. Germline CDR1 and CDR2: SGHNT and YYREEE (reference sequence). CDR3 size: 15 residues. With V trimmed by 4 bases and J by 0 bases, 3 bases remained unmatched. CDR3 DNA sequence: TGTGCCAGCAGCCTCGGGACTAGCGGCTCCTACGAGCAGTACTTC. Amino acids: CASSLGTSGSYEQYF.

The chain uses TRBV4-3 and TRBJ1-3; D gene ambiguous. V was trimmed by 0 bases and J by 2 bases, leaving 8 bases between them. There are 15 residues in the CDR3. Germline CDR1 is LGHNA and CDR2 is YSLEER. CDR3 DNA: TGCGCCAGCAGCCAAGACCGGGGTACTGGAAACACCATATATTTT. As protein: CASSQDRGTGNTIYF.

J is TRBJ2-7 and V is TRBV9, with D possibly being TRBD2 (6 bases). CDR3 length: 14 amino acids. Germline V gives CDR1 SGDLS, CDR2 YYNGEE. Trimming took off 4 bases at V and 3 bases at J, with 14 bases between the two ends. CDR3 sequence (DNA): TGTGCCAGCAGCCCCGGGGACTGGTTCTACGAGCAGTACTTC. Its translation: CASSPGDWFYEQYF.

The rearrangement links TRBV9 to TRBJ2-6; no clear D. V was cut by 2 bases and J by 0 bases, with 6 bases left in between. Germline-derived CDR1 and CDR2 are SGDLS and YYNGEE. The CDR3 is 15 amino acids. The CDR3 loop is CASSVDFSGANVLTF. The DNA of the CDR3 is TGTGCCAGCAGCGTTGACTTCTCTGGGGCCAACGTCCTGACTTTC.

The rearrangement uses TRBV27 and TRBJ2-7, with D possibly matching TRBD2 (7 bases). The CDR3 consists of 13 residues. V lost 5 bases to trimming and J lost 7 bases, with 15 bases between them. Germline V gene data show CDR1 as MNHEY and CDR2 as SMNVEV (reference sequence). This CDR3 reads CASSPIQGGEQYF. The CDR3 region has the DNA TGTGCCAGCAGTCCAATACAGGGAGGGGAGCAGTACTTC.

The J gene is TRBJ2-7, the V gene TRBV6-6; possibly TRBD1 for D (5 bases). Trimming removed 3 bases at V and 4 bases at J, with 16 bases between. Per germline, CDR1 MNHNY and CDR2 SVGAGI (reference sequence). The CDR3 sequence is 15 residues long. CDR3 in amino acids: CASSYSRQTRYEQYF. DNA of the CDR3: TGTGCCAGCAGTTATTCACGACAGACCCGATACGAGCAGTACTTC.

The CDR3 sequence: CASSQGIIRGQGNEQYF. The CDR3 region has the DNA TGCGCCAGCAGCCAAGGTATAATAAGGGGACAGGGAAACGAGCAGTACTTC. The chain couples TRBV4-1 to TRBJ2-7; 9 positions agree with TRBD1. V lost 1 base, J lost 5 bases, and 12 bases stayed unmatched. Germline loops: CDR1 MGHRA, CDR2 YSYEKL. This CDR3 is 17 amino acids long.

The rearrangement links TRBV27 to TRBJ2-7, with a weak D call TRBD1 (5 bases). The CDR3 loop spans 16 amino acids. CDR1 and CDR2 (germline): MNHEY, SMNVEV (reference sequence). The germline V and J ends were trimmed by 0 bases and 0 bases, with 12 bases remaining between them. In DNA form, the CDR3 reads TGTGCCAGCAGTTTATCCCTAGGGGCTAGCTCCTACGAGCAGTACTTC. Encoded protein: CASSLSLGASSYEQYF.

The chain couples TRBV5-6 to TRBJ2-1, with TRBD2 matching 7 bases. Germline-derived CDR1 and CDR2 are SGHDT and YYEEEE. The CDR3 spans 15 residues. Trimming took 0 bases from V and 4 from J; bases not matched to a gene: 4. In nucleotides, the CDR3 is TGTGCCAGCAGCTTGGACCGGGAGGTATACAATGAGCAGTTCTTC. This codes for CASSLDREVYNEQFF.

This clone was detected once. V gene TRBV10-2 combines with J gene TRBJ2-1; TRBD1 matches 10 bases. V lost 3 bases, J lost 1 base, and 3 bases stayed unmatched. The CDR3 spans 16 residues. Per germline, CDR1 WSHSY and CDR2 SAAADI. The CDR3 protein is CASSDRTGGSYNEQFF. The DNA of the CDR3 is TGCGCCAGCAGTGATAGGACAGGGGGATCCTACAATGAGCAGTTCTTC.

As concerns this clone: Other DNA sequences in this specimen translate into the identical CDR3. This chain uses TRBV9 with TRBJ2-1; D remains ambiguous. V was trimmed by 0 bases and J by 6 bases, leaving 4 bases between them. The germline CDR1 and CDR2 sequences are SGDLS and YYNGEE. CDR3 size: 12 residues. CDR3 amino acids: CASSVGSNEQFF. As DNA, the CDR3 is TGTGCCAGCAGCGTAGGGAGCAATGAGCAGTTCTTC.

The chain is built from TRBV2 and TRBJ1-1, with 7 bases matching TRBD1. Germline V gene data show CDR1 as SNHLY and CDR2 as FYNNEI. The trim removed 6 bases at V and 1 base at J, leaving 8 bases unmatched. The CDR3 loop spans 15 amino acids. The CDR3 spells CASSSHRGRNTEAFF. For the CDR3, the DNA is TGTGCCAGCAGCTCTCACAGGGGTAGGAACACTGAAGCTTTCTTT.

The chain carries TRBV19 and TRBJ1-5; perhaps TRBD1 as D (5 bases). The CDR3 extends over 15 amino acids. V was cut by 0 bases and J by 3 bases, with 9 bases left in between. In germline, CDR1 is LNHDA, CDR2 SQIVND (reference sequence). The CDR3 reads CASSIDGGVNQPQHF. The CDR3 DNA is TGTGCCAGTAGTATAGATGGAGGGGTCAATCAGCCCCAGCATTTT.

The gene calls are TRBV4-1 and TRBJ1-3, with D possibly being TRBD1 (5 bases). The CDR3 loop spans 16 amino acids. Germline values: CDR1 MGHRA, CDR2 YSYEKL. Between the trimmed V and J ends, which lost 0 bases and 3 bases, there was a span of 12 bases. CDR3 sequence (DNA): TGCGCCAGCAGCCAAGATCTGGGCAGGGTTGGAAACACCATATATTTT. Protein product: CASSQDLGRVGNTIYF.

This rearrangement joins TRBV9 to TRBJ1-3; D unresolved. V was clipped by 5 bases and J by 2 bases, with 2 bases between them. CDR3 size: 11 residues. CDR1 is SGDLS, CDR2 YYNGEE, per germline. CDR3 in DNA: TGTGCCAGCAGTACTGGAAACACCATATATTTT. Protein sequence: CASSTGNTIYF. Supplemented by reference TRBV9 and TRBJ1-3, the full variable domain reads DSGVTQTPKHLITATGQRVTLRCSPRSGDLSVYWYQQSLDQGLQFLIQYYNGEERAKGNILERFSAQQFPDLHSELNLSSLELGDSALYFCASSTGNTIYFGEGSWLTVV.

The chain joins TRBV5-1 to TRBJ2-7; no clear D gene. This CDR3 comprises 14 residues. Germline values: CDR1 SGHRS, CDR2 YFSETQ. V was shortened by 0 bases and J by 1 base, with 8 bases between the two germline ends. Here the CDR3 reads CASSLDGHSYEQYF. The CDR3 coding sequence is TGCGCCAGCAGCTTGGACGGTCATTCCTACGAGCAGTACTTC.